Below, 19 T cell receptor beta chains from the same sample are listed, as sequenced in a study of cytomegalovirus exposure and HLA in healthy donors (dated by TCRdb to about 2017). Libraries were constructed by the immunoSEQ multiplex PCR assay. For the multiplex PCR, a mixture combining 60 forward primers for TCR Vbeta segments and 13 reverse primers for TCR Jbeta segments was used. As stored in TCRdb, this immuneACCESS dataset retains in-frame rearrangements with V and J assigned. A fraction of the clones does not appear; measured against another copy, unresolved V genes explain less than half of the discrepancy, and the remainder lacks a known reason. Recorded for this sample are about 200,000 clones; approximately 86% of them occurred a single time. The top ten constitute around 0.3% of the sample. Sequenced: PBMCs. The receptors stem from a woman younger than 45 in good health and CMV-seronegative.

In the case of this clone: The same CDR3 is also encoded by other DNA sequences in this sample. Written as DNA, the CDR3 is TGCGCCAGCAGCTTGGCAGGGGCCGCGTACCAAGAGACCCAGTACTTC. This sequence encodes CASSLAGAAYQETQYF. The chain joins TRBV5-1 to TRBJ2-5; TRBD1 is a possible D gene (6 bases). In germline, CDR1 is SGHRS, CDR2 YFSETQ. The ends were cut back, 0 bases at V and 0 bases at J, with 12 bases in the middle. The CDR3 is made up of 16 amino acids. Drawing the rest from reference TRBV5-1 and TRBJ2-5, the complete variable domain is KAGVTQTPRYLIKTRGQQVTLSCSPISGHRSVSWYQQTPGQGLQFLFEYFSETQRNKGNFPGRFSGRQFSNSRSEMNVSTLELGDSALYLCASSLAGAAYQETQYFGPGTRLLVL.

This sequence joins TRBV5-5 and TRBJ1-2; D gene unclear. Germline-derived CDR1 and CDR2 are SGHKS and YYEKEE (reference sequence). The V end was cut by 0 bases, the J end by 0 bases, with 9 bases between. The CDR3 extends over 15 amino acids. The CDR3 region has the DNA TGTGCCAGCAGCTTGGGCCCCAACTCTAACTATGGCTACACCTTC. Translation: CASSLGPNSNYGYTF.

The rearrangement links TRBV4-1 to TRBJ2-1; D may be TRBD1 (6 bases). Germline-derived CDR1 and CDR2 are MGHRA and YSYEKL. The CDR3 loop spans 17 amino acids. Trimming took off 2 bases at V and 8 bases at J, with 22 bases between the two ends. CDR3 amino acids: CASSQSPPGHLFHEQFF. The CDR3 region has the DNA TGCGCCAGCAGCCAAAGCCCCCCGGGACACCTATTCCATGAGCAGTTCTTC.

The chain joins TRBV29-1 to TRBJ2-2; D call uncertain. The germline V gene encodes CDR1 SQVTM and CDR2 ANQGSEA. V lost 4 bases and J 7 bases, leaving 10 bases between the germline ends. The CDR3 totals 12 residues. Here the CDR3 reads CSVALENGELFF. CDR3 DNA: TGCAGCGTTGCGCTAGAAAACGGGGAGCTGTTTTTT.

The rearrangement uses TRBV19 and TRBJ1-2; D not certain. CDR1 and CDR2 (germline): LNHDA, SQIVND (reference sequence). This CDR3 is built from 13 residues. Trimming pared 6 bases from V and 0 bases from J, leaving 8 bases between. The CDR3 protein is CASRRVANYGYTF. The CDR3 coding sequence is TGTGCCAGTAGGAGAGTCGCTAACTATGGCTACACCTTC.

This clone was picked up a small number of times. The chain's CDR3 is CASSQDREETQYF. The CDR3 bases are TGCGCCAGCAGCCAGGACAGGGAAGAGACCCAGTACTTC. This chain connects TRBV4-1 to TRBJ2-5, with TRBD1 identical over 8 bases. Germline lookup yields CDR1 MGHRA and CDR2 YSYEKL. The CDR3 is 13 amino acids. Trimming cost V 3 bases and J 3 bases; bases outside gene matches: 0.

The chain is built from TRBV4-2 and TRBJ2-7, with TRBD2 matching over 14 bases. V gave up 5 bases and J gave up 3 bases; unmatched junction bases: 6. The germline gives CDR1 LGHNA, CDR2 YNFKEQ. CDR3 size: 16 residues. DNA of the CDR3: TGTGCCAGCAGCATGGGACTAGCGGGAGACCTCTACGAGCAGTACTTC. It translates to CASSMGLAGDLYEQYF.

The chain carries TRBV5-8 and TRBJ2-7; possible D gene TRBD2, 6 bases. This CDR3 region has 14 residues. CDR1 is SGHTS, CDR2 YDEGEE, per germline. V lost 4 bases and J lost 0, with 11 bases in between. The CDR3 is CASSPLGGSYEQYF. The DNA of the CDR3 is TGTGCCAGCAGCCCCTTGGGGGGCTCCTACGAGCAGTACTTC.

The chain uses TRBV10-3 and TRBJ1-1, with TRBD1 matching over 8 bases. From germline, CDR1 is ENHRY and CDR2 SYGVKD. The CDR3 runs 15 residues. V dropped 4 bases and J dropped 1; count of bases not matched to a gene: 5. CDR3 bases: TGTGCCATCAGTGCACGGGACAGGACGAACACTGAAGCTTTCTTT. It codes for CAISARDRTNTEAFF.

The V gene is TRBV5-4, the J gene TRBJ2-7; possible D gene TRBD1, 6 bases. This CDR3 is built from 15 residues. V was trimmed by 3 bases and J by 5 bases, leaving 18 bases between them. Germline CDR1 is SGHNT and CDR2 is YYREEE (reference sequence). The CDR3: CASSSGHLINDEQYF. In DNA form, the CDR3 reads TGTGCCAGCAGCTCGGGACATTTGATCAACGACGAGCAGTACTTC.

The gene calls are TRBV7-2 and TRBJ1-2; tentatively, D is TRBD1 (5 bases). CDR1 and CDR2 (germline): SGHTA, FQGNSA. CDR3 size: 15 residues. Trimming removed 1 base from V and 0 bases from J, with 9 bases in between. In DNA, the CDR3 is TGTGCCAGCAGCTTAGGTGGGACTGCTAACTATGGCTACACCTTC. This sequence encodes CASSLGGTANYGYTF. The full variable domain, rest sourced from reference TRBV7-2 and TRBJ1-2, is GAGVSQSPSNKVTEKGKDVELRCDPISGHTALYWYRQSLGQGLEFLIYFQGNSAPDKSGLPSDRFSAERTGGSVSTLTIQRTQQEDSAVYLCASSLGGTANYGYTFGSGTRLTVV.

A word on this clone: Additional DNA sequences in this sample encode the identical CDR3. CDR3 in DNA: TGTGCCAGCAGTGAATCGGGAGGGTCCACAGATACGCAGTATTTT. It is translated as CASSESGGSTDTQYF. The rearrangement joins TRBV6-1 to TRBJ2-3; 8 positions match TRBD2. Per germline, CDR1 MNHNS and CDR2 SASEGT. V gave up 2 bases and J gave up 2 bases; unmatched junction bases: 3. The CDR3 sequence is 15 residues long.

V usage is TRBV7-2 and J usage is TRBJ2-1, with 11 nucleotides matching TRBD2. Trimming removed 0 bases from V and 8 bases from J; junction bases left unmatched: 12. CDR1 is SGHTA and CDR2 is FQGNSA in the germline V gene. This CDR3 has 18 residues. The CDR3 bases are TGTGCCAGCAGCTTAGCGCGGATTAGCGGGGGGGCCGTAGATGAGCAGTTCTTC. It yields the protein CASSLARISGGAVDEQFF. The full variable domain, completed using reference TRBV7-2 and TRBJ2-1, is GAGVSQSPSNKVTEKGKDVELRCDPISGHTALYWYRQSLGQGLEFLIYFQGNSAPDKSGLPSDRFSAERTGGSVSTLTIQRTQQEDSAVYLCASSLARISGGAVDEQFFGPGTRLTVL.

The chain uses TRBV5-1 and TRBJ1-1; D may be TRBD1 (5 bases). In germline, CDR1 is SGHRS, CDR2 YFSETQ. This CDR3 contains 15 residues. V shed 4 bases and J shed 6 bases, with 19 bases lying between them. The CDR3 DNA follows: TGCGCCAGCAGCCCCCTAATCAGGGAAGGCGCTGAAGCTTTCTTT. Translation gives CASSPLIREGAEAFF.

The CDR3 is CASSSNNEQFF. CDR3 DNA sequence: TGTGCCAGCAGCAGTAACAATGAGCAGTTCTTC. This chain links TRBV6-1 with TRBJ2-1; D is uncertain. V was pared by 6 bases and J by 5 bases, with 5 bases between. The CDR3 runs to 11 residues. The V gene's germline CDR1 is MNHNS and CDR2 SASEGT.

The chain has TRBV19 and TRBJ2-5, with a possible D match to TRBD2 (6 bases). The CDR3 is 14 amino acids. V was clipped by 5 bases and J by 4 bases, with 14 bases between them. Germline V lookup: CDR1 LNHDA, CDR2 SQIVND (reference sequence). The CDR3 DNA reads TGTGCCAGTAGTGCATCGGGACTGAGAGAGACCCAGTACTTC. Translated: CASSASGLRETQYF.

CDR3 protein: CASSTPQLDEQYF. The CDR3 bases are TGTGCCAGCAGCACACCCCAGTTGGACGAGCAGTACTTC. The J gene is TRBJ2-7, the V gene TRBV7-2; no definite D call. The length of the CDR3 is 13 residues. In germline, CDR1 is SGHTA, CDR2 FQGNSA. Trimming cost V 5 bases and J 5 bases, with 13 bases left between them.

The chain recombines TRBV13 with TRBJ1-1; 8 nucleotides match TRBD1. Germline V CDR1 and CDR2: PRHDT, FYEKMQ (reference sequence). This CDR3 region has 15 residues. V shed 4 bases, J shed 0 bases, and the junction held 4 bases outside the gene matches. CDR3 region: CASSSETGVNTEAFF. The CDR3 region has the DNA TGTGCCAGCAGCTCGGAGACAGGGGTGAACACTGAAGCTTTCTTT.

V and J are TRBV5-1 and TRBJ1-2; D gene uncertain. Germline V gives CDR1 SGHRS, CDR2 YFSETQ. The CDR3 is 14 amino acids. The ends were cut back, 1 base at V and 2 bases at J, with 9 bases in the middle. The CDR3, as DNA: TGCGCCAGCAGCTTGTTCTCGGGGAACTATGGCTACACCTTC. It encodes CASSLFSGNYGYTF.